This passage covers 20 T cell receptor beta chains from one sample sequenced in a study of T cell responses to AZD1222 COVID-19 vaccine. Method: immunoSEQ multiplex PCR; TCRdb's copy keeps in-frame clones and lacks some. The top ten hold 3.5% of the sample, which has more than 95,000 clones, 88% seen once. The sample was peripheral blood, taken 28 days after the second AZD1222 dose. Receptor source: an adult who received the AZD1222 COVID-19 vaccine.

This clone was observed a few times. The genes are TRBV4-1 and TRBJ1-2; 8 bases map to TRBD1. V was clipped by 4 bases and J by 6 bases; unmatched bases: 10. Germline CDR1 and CDR2: MGHRA and YSYEKL. This CDR3 region has 15 residues. The CDR3 DNA reads as TGCGCCAGCAGCCCTCCGGTGGCACAGGGGGATGGCTACACCTTC. Its protein product is CASSPPVAQGDGYTF.

The V call is TRBV15, the J call TRBJ2-1; maybe TRBD2 (5 bases). V gave up 0 bases and J gave up 1 base, with 7 bases separating them. The CDR3 runs 15 residues. Germline V gives CDR1 LNHNV, CDR2 YYDKDF (reference sequence). The DNA of the CDR3 is TGTGCCACCAGCAGAGATCCGGGGTCCTACAATGAGCAGTTCTTC. Its translation: CATSRDPGSYNEQFF.

The chain is built from TRBV19 and TRBJ1-2, with D possibly matching TRBD1 (5 bases). Trimming left V 6 bases short and J 0 bases short, with 14 bases between. This CDR3 spans 15 amino acids. Germline CDR1 LNHDA, CDR2 SQIVND (reference sequence). CDR3 sequence: CASRRDSTTNYGYTF. CDR3 nucleotides: TGTGCCAGTAGAAGGGACTCTACAACTAACTATGGCTACACCTTC.

The chain employs TRBV7-9 and TRBJ1-6; D ambiguous. V was pared by 4 bases and J by 10 bases, with 20 bases between. The CDR3 is 16 residues long. The germline CDR1 and CDR2 sequences are SEHNR and FQNEAQ (reference sequence). This chain's CDR3 is CASSSEGLPPGSPLHF. CDR3 coding DNA: TGTGCCAGCAGCTCCGAAGGCCTCCCCCCAGGCTCACCCCTCCACTTT.

V is TRBV9 and J is TRBJ2-5; 10 positions match TRBD2. This CDR3 is 16 amino acids long. The germline V gene encodes CDR1 SGDLS and CDR2 YYNGEE. Germline trimming cut 2 bases from V and 3 bases from J; bases unmatched to any gene: 7. The CDR3 loop is CASSVLSGLAEETQYF. The CDR3 region has the DNA TGTGCCAGCAGCGTCCTATCTGGACTAGCGGAAGAGACCCAGTACTTC.

The rearrangement joins TRBV10-3 to TRBJ2-1, with 9 bases that match TRBD1. The germline gives CDR1 ENHRY, CDR2 SYGVKD. V gave up 6 bases and J gave up 1 base; unmatched junction bases: 4. This CDR3 spans 15 amino acids. For the CDR3, the DNA is TGTGCCATCAGCTCCGGGACAGGGTCCTACAATGAGCAGTTCTTC. It specifies CAISSGTGSYNEQFF.

This clone was recorded a few times. The chain couples TRBV3-1 (or the pseudogene TRBV3-2) to TRBJ2-5; possibly TRBD1 or TRBD2 for D (6 bases each). The CDR3 is 13 residues long. Germline V gene sequence: CDR1 LGHDT, CDR2 YNNKEL (reference sequence). The germline V and J ends were trimmed by 6 bases and 5 bases, with 13 bases remaining between them. CDR3 region: CASRHEGGETQYF. The CDR3 nucleotides are TGTGCCAGCAGACACGAAGGGGGGGAGACCCAGTACTTC.

As to this clone: Additional DNA sequences in this sample encode the identical CDR3. The J gene is TRBJ2-4, the V gene TRBV14; D is unresolved. The ends were cut back, 1 base at V and 0 bases at J, with 10 bases in the middle. The CDR3 is made up of 16 amino acids. CDR1 is SGHDN, CDR2 FVKESK, per germline. DNA of the CDR3: TGTGCCAGCAGCCAAGGGGTGTTACTAGCCAAAAACATTCAGTACTTC. Amino acids: CASSQGVLLAKNIQYF.

The chain joins TRBV4-2 to TRBJ2-7, with TRBD2 identical over 7 bases. This CDR3 has 16 residues. The germline CDR1 and CDR2 sequences are LGHNA and YNFKEQ. V gave up 1 base and J gave up 0 bases; unmatched junction bases: 6. The CDR3 is CASSQVSSGDSYEQYF. The CDR3 nucleotides read TGTGCCAGCAGCCAAGTATCAAGCGGGGACTCCTACGAGCAGTACTTC.

The chain links TRBV5-1 to TRBJ1-6, with a tentative D call TRBD1 (6 bases). V was trimmed by 0 bases and J by 6 bases, leaving 13 bases between them. Per germline, CDR1 SGHRS and CDR2 YFSETQ. CDR3 length equals 16 residues. CDR3 amino acids: CASSLEGGERNSPLHF. The CDR3 DNA follows: TGCGCCAGCAGCTTGGAAGGGGGTGAGCGTAATTCACCCCTCCACTTT.

This sequence joins TRBV20-1 and TRBJ1-2; D perhaps matches TRBD1 (5 bases). The germline CDR1 and CDR2 sequences are DFQATT and SNEGSKA (reference sequence). V was shortened by 3 bases and J by 4 bases, with 24 bases between the two germline ends. The CDR3 is made up of 17 amino acids. The chain's CDR3 is CSASDSTWQGNAYGYTF. CDR3 DNA: TGCAGTGCTAGTGATTCTACCTGGCAGGGTAATGCCTATGGCTACACCTTC.

The chain employs TRBV7-8 and TRBJ2-7, with 7 positions matching TRBD1. V shed 7 bases and J 3 bases; nucleotides not matched to a gene: 27. The germline CDR1 and CDR2 sequences are SGHVS and FQNEAQ. The CDR3 sequence is 20 residues long. The CDR3: CASIKGYIGGRGPVDYEQYF. The CDR3 nucleotides are TGTGCCAGCATCAAAGGGTATATTGGTGGTAGGGGGCCCGTCGACTACGAGCAGTACTTC.

The chain joins TRBV18 to TRBJ1-1; D is possibly TRBD1 (6 bases). V was clipped by 4 bases and J by 11 bases, with 17 bases between them. This CDR3 spans 13 amino acids. Per germline, CDR1 KGHSH and CDR2 LQKENI. In DNA form, the CDR3 reads TGTGCCAGCTCACTTCGGGACAAACGAGAGGCTTTCTTT. It translates to CASSLRDKREAFF.

The count of this clone is one. This sequence joins TRBV7-2 and TRBJ2-3; tentatively, D is TRBD2 (7 bases). Germline CDR1 and CDR2: SGHTA and FQGNSA. This CDR3 contains 14 residues. V dropped 5 bases and J dropped 5 bases, with 14 bases sitting between them. The CDR3 spells CASSGGGGLDTQYF. The CDR3 DNA reads as TGTGCCAGCAGCGGAGGGGGGGGCCTAGATACGCAGTATTTT.

The gene calls are TRBV18 and TRBJ1-1; 9 bases fit TRBD1. Germline loops: CDR1 KGHSH, CDR2 LQKENI. V lost 4 bases, J lost 3 bases, and 6 bases stayed unmatched. This CDR3 has 15 residues. The CDR3 reads CASSRRTGVDTEAFF. DNA of the CDR3: TGTGCCAGCTCACGGAGGACAGGGGTAGACACTGAAGCTTTCTTT.

This sequence joins TRBV30 and TRBJ2-2; the D call may be TRBD1 or TRBD2 (5 bases each). The CDR3 sequence is 13 residues long. Germline CDR1 and CDR2: GTSNPN and SVGIG (reference sequence). V lost 3 bases to trimming and J lost 4 bases, with 9 bases between them. CDR3 DNA: TGTGCCTGGAGGACGGGACGCACCGGGGAGCTGTTTTTT. It is translated as CAWRTGRTGELFF.

This clone came up a few times. V usage is TRBV30 and J usage is TRBJ1-2; D not resolved. V was trimmed by 7 bases and J by 0 bases, leaving 18 bases between them. Germline CDR1 is GTSNPN and CDR2 is SVGIG (reference sequence). This CDR3 contains 15 residues. DNA for the CDR3: TGTGCCTCACTTCCCCCCCGCGGAACTAACTATGGCTACACCTTC. As protein: CASLPPRGTNYGYTF.

V usage is TRBV27 and J usage is TRBJ1-1; a weak D match, TRBD1 (5 bases). V lost 6 bases, J lost 0 bases, and 20 bases lay in between. The CDR3 loop spans 17 amino acids. CDR1 and CDR2 from the germline V gene are MNHEY and SMNVEV (reference sequence). The CDR3 DNA follows: TGTGCCAGCAGCCCGTGGGGGACGGCGGGGTTGAACACTGAAGCTTTCTTT. Amino acid sequence: CASSPWGTAGLNTEAFF.

This chain uses TRBV6-5 with TRBJ1-4; TRBD1 aligns across 10 bases. CDR3 length: 14 amino acids. Germline V lookup: CDR1 MNHEY, CDR2 SVGAGI. J was trimmed by 6 bases and V by 11 bases; bases with no gene match: 9. DNA of the CDR3: TGTGCCGGCACCGGCGGGACAGGGGATGAAAAACTGTTTTTT. It specifies CAGTGGTGDEKLFF.

This chain uses TRBV12-3 or TRBV12-4 with TRBJ1-2; 9 positions match TRBD1. The CDR3 length is 13 residues. With V trimmed by 6 bases and J by 7 bases, 6 bases remained unmatched. CDR3 residues: CASSKDRGGGYTF. The DNA for the CDR3 is TGTGCCAGCAGCAAGGACAGGGGAGGTGGCTACACCTTC.